This T cell receptor beta chain was captured in a study of T cells in Graves' hyperthyroidism and ophthalmopathy. The study's findings and limits: Blood samples included most of the expanded thyroid clonotypes exceeding 0.001. Using 13 V-J features, a model discriminated ophthalmopathy from stable hyperthyroidism.

The table lists this clonotype with many counts. The antigen remains unidentified. Participants, patients aged 18 to 65, had newly diagnosed hyperthyroidism with a duration under 2 months. The investigators amplified TCR beta CDR3 regions from RNA transcripts. A first-round RT-PCR of the TCR CDR3 used the HTBI primer set. One entry per CDR3 protein results from TCRdb running MiXCR on the multiplex PCR reads. The sample consists of more than 650,000 distinct CDR3 sequences, about 15% of them appearing once. Germline assignment: CDR1 SNHLY and CDR2 FYNNEI. This CDR3 region has 12 residues. Trimming took 0 bases from V and 8 from J, leaving 5 bases between them.

The sequenced sample was blood. The receptor was derived from a young woman with Graves' hyperthyroidism. This chain uses TRBV2 with TRBJ2-4, with D unresolved. CDR3 protein: CASSEAVDIQYF. Written as DNA, the CDR3 is TGTGCCAGCAGTGAAGCCGTGGACATTCAGTACTTC. Filled out from reference TRBV2 and TRBJ2-4, the complete variable domain reads EPEVTQTPSHQVTQMGQEVILRCVPISNHLYFYWYRQILGQKVEFLVSFYNNEISEKSEIFDDQFSVERPDGSNFTLKIRSTKLEDSAMYFCASSEAVDIQYFGAGTRLSVL.